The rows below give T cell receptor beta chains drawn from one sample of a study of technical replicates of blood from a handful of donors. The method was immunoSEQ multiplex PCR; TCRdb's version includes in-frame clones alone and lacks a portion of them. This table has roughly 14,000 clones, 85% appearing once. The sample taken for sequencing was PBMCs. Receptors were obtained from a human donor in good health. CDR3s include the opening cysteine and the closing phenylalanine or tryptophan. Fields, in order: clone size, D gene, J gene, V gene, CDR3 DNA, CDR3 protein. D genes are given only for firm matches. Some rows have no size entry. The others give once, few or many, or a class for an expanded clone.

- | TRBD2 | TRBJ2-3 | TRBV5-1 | TGCGCCAGCAGCCCGATGACTAGCGGGAGGGTCACAGATACGCAGTATTTT | CASSPMTSGRVTDTQYF
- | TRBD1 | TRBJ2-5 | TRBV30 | TGTGCCTGGACCTCGGGGACAGGGCAAGAGACCCAGTACTTC | CAWTSGTGQETQYF
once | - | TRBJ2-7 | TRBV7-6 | TGTGCCAGCAGCTTCCCACCCCGGGGGTACGAGCAGTACTTC | CASSFPPRGYEQYF
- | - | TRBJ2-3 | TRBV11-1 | TGTGCCAGCAGCTTAGCGGGCGAAAGCACAGATACGCAGTATTTT | CASSLAGESTDTQYF
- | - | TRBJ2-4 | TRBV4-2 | TGTGCCAGCAGCCAACGAACCCGCGACATTCAGTACTTC | CASSQRTRDIQYF
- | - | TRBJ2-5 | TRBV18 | TGTGCCAGCTCACTACTAGAAGCGTCCGAGACCCAGTACTTC | CASSLLEASETQYF
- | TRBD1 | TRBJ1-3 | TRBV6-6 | TGTGCCAGCACCCCATTGACAGGGAATGGAAACACCATATATTTT | CASTPLTGNGNTIYF
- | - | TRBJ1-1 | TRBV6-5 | TGTGCCAGCAGTTACTCGTACAGGCACCCTGAAGCTTTCTTT | CASSYSYRHPEAFF
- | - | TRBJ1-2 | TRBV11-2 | TGTGCCAGCAGCTTAGGAAGGGGAGGGGTCTATGGCTACACCTTC | CASSLGRGGVYGYTF
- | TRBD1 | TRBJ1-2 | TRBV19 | TGTGCCAGTAGTATTGCCGGGACAGGGGTGGTGTGGAGTGGCTACACCTTC | CASSIAGTGVVWSGYTF
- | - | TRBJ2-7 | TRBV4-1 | TGCGCCAGCAGCCAAGATCCCAGCGCTTCCTACGAGCAGTACTTC | CASSQDPSASYEQYF
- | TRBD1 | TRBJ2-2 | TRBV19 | TGTGCCAGTAGTACGGGACAGCTTTGGGCCACCGGGGAGCTGTTTTTT | CASSTGQLWATGELFF
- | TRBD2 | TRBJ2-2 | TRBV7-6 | TGTGCCAGCAGCCCAGTTAGCGGGAAGAACACCGGGGAGCTGTTTTTT | CASSPVSGKNTGELFF
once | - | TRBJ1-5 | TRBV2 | TGTGCCAGCAGCTACGACAGATATAGCAATCAGCCCCAGCATTTT | CASSYDRYSNQPQHF
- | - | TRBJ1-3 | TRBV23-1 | TGCGCCAGCAGTCAATCGGGAGCGGGGGATCCTGGAAACACCATATATTTT | CASSQSGAGDPGNTIYF
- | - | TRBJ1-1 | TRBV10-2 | TGCGCCAGCAGTGTAACGGGGGTTACTGAAGCTTTCTTT | CASSVTGVTEAFF
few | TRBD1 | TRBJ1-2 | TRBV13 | TGTGCCAGCAGCCCCGGGACAGGGGGCGCAGGCAACTATGGCTACACCTTC | CASSPGTGGAGNYGYTF
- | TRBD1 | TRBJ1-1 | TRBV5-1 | TGCGCCAGCAGCGTGACAGGGGAGGGCACTGAAGCTTTCTTT | CASSVTGEGTEAFF
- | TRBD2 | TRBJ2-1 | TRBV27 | TGTGCCAGCGTAGGATCTAGCGGGAGCGACAATGAGCAGTTCTTC | CASVGSSGSDNEQFF
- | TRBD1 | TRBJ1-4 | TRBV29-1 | TGCAGCGTCGCGGGACAGGGAGATGAAAAACTGTTTTTT | CSVAGQGDEKLFF
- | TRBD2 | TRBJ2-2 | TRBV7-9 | TGTGCCAGCAGCTTAGAGCTGAGGCGGGAGAGGACCGGGGAGCTGTTTTTT | CASSLELRRERTGELFF
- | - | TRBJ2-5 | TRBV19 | TGTGCCAGTAGTTATTCAGGGGAAGAAGAGACCCAGTACTTC | CASSYSGEEETQYF
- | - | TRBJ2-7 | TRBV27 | TGTGCCAGCAGTTCCAATTACGAGCAGTACTTC | CASSSNYEQYF
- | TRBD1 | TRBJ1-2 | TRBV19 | TGTGCCAGTAGTGTGTCCGGGACAGGGTTAAACTATGGCTACACCTTC | CASSVSGTGLNYGYTF
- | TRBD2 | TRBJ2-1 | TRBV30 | TGTGCCTGGAGTCGGTGGCTAGCGGGACAGAGCTCCTACAATGAGCAGTTCTTC | CAWSRWLAGQSSYNEQFF
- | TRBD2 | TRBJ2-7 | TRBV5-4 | TGTGCCAGCAGCCCAGCGGGAGGAGGTGCGGACGAGCAGTACTTC | CASSPAGGGADEQYF
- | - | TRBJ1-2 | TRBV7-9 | TGTGCCAGCAGCTTAGCCGGAGGGCGGGGGGGGAACTATGGCTACACCTTC | CASSLAGGRGGNYGYTF
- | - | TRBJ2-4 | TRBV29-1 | TGCAGCTTCAAAGGGGGGGGCCGAAACATTCAGTACTTC | CSFKGGGRNIQYF
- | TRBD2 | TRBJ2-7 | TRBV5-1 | TGCGCCAGCAACCCCGGGACTAGCTCCTACGAGCAGTACTTC | CASNPGTSSYEQYF
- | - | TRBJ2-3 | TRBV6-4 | TGTGCCAGCAGTGATCGTGTAAGCGTAGATACGCAGTATTTT | CASSDRVSVDTQYF
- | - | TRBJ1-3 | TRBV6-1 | TGTGCCAGCGAGGGGGTCTCTGGAAACACCATATATTTT | CASEGVSGNTIYF
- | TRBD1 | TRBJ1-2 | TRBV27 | TGTGCCAGCAGTTCACAGGGGGTGTACTATGGCTACACCTTC | CASSSQGVYYGYTF
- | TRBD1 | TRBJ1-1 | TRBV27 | TGTGCCAGCAGTCTGGACAGGGACGTAGGAACTGAAGCTTTCTTT | CASSLDRDVGTEAFF
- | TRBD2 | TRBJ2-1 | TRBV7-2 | TGTGCCAGCAGCTTAGATAGCGGGAGCTACAATGAGCAGTTCTTC | CASSLDSGSYNEQFF
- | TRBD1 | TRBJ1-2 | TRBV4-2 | TGTGCCAGCAGCCCTGAGACCAGGGGGGCAGACTATGGCTACACCTTC | CASSPETRGADYGYTF
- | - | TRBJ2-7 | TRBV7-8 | TGTGCCAGCAGCCCGCAAGAGGTCTCCTACGAGCAGTACTTC | CASSPQEVSYEQYF
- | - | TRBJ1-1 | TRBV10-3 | TGTGCCATCAGTGGCGAGGCAGGGAAGGCCCCCAGGAACACTGAAGCTTTCTTT | CAISGEAGKAPRNTEAFF
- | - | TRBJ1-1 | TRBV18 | TGTGCCAGCTCACCAACAGGGTCCGGAGCTTTCTTT | CASSPTGSGAFF
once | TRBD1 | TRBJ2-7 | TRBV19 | TGTGCCAGCTCAGGGGGCGAGTCCTACGAGCAGTACTTC | CASSGGESYEQYF
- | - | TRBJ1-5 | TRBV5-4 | TGTGCCAGCAGCTTCGATGGACTTGGCAATCAGCCCCAGCATTTT | CASSFDGLGNQPQHF
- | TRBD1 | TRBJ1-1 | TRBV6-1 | TGTGCCAGCAGTGAAGAGGGGGCCAGCGTGAGAACTGAAGCTTTCTTT | CASSEEGASVRTEAFF
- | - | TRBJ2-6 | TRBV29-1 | TGCAGCGTCGGAGAGGGTTCTGGGGCCAACGTCCTGACTTTC | CSVGEGSGANVLTF
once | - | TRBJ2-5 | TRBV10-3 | TGTGCCATCAGTGAACGGAGGGCTAGACAAGAGACCCAGTACTTC | CAISERRARQETQYF